Shown below are 31 T cell receptor beta chains from a single sample sequenced in a study of T-cell memory formation after mild COVID-19. TCRdb re-called the 5' RACE reads with MiXCR, one entry per CDR3 protein. The sample has approximately 580,000 distinct CDR3 sequences, around 21% seen once. The material sequenced was PBMCs or a T cell subset sorted from them (not recorded which). These receptors were obtained from an adult woman who had mild COVID-19 (a few samples of this study predate the infection). Cell type and time point are not known.

There are a few counts of this clonotype. V gene TRBV7-3 combines with J gene TRBJ2-1; 9 positions agree with TRBD2. In germline, CDR1 is SGHTA, CDR2 FQGTGA. This CDR3 has 18 residues. V was pared by 2 bases and J by 5 bases, with 13 bases of the junction left unmatched. DNA of the CDR3: TGTGCCAGCAGCTTAGGGCCGGGACTAGCTTTGGGGCACAATGAGCAGTTCTTC. The encoded protein is CASSLGPGLALGHNEQFF.

The chain links TRBV5-4 to TRBJ2-5, with TRBD2 matching over 14 bases. CDR1 is SGHNT, CDR2 YYREEE, per germline (reference sequence). V lost 3 bases, J lost 3 bases, and 7 bases stayed unmatched. The CDR3 is 17 residues long. Here the CDR3 DNA reads TGTGCCAGCAGCTCCGACCCGGGACTAGCGGGAGAAGAGACCCAGTACTTC. Its protein product is CASSSDPGLAGEETQYF.

This clonotype was counted between two and nine times. The chain uses TRBV18 and TRBJ2-7, with D possibly matching TRBD2 (5 bases). The CDR3 is 13 amino acids. Germline lookup yields CDR1 KGHSH and CDR2 LQKENI. The V end lost 6 bases, the J end lost 1 base, and 10 bases lay between the germline ends. CDR3 bases: TGTGCCAGCTCGCGAGGACTTTCCTACGAGCAGTACTTC. Protein: CASSRGLSYEQYF.

This clonotype was observed a few times. V is TRBV5-1 and J is TRBJ2-7, with TRBD2 matching over 12 bases. V dropped 3 bases and J dropped 5; count of bases not matched to a gene: 6. This CDR3 comprises 15 residues. Looked up from germline, CDR1 is SGHRS and CDR2 is YFSETQ. The CDR3 nucleotides read TGCGCCAGCAGCTCCGGACTAGCGGGGACTGACGAGCAGTACTTC. As protein: CASSSGLAGTDEQYF. Looking up the rest from reference TRBV5-1 and TRBJ2-7 gives the full variable domain: KAGVTQTPRYLIKTRGQQVTLSCSPISGHRSVSWYQQTPGQGLQFLFEYFSETQRNKGNFPGRFSGRQFSNSRSEMNVSTLELGDSALYLCASSSGLAGTDEQYFGPGTRLTVT.

This chain uses TRBV14 with TRBJ2-7; maybe TRBD2 (6 bases). With 5 bases removed from V and 4 bases from J, the gap between germline ends came to 21 bases. The CDR3 loop spans 16 amino acids. CDR1 and CDR2 from the germline V gene are SGHDN and FVKESK. The CDR3 here is CASSSTLAPKWYEQYF. As DNA, the CDR3 is TGTGCCAGCAGCTCCACTCTAGCGCCTAAATGGTACGAGCAGTACTTC.

V is TRBV7-2 and J is TRBJ2-2, with D perhaps TRBD2 (6 bases). V was trimmed by 2 bases and J by 1 base, leaving 11 bases between them. The CDR3 length is 16 residues. Germline loops: CDR1 SGHTA, CDR2 FQGNSA. The CDR3 sequence: CASSLQSGGNTGELFF. Written as DNA, the CDR3 is TGTGCCAGCAGCTTACAGTCCGGGGGGAACACCGGGGAGCTGTTTTTT.

This sequence joins TRBV7-3 and TRBJ2-5, with TRBD1 identical over 8 bases. J gave up 4 bases and V 6 bases, and 7 bases lay outside the gene matches. The CDR3 loop spans 14 amino acids. In germline, CDR1 is SGHTA, CDR2 FQGTGA. The CDR3 DNA follows: TGTGCCAGCAGTAAGGCAGGGGGCGGAGAGACCCAGTACTTC. As protein: CASSKAGGGETQYF.

The rearrangement uses TRBV7-8 and TRBJ2-3, with no clear D. Trimming stripped 1 base from V and 2 bases from J, with 7 bases between. Germline CDR1 is SGHVS and CDR2 is FQNEAQ. CDR3 length equals 14 residues. The CDR3 coding sequence is TGTGCCAGCAGCTTAGTGTCCTTCACAGATACGCAGTATTTT. It translates to CASSLVSFTDTQYF.

The genes are TRBV2 and TRBJ2-7; a weak D match, TRBD2 (7 bases). The CDR3 runs 15 residues. Trimming took off 5 bases at V and 3 bases at J, with 17 bases between the two ends. Germline V CDR1 and CDR2: SNHLY, FYNNEI. CDR3 DNA sequence: TGTGCCAGCAGTCCCCAGAGGGGGGGTAACTACGAGCAGTACTTC. Encoded protein: CASSPQRGGNYEQYF. The full variable domain, in which reference TRBV2 and TRBJ2-7 provide the parts outside the CDR3, is EPEVTQTPSHQVTQMGQEVILRCVPISNHLYFYWYRQILGQKVEFLVSFYNNEISEKSEIFDDQFSVERPDGSNFTLKIRSTKLEDSAMYFCASSPQRGGNYEQYFGPGTRLTVT.

DNA for the CDR3: TGTGCCACCAGCCCCCGGACTAGCGGGAGTAATGAGCAGTTCTTC. Its translation: CATSPRTSGSNEQFF. The chain combines TRBV15 with TRBJ2-1; 13 bases are shared with TRBD2. The CDR3 is made up of 15 amino acids. From germline, CDR1 is LNHNV and CDR2 YYDKDF (reference sequence). Trimming at V came to 5 bases and at J to 7 bases, leaving 5 bases not matched to a gene.

The CDR3 region has the DNA TGTGCCAGCAGTTTATCGTTGGCAGCCCACGAGCAGTACTTC. Its protein is CASSLSLAAHEQYF. The J gene is TRBJ2-7, the V gene TRBV27, with D unresolved. Trimming removed 0 bases at V and 5 bases at J, with 11 bases between. The germline V gene has CDR1 MNHEY and CDR2 SMNVEV (reference sequence). The CDR3 runs 14 residues.

The rearrangement joins TRBV10-3 to TRBJ2-5; D not certain. This CDR3 is built from 14 residues. Germline V gives CDR1 ENHRY, CDR2 SYGVKD. The ends were cut back, 4 bases at V and 3 bases at J, with 12 bases in the middle. The CDR3 protein is CAISGTTWKETQYF. CDR3 bases: TGTGCCATCAGTGGAACGACATGGAAAGAGACCCAGTACTTC.

This clonotype came up a few times. The chain recombines TRBV3-1 with TRBJ1-1; the D gene is possibly TRBD1 (5 bases). Germline CDR1 reads LGHDT; CDR2 reads YNNKEL (reference sequence). The CDR3 is 14 residues long. Trimming removed 4 bases from V and 5 bases from J, with 14 bases in between. CDR3 bases: TGTGCCAGCAGCCGGGACGCGGGAGGGACTGAAGCTTTCTTT. Protein product: CASSRDAGGTEAFF.

The chain combines TRBV10-3 with TRBJ1-4, with D unclear. Per germline, CDR1 ENHRY and CDR2 SYGVKD. The CDR3 is 13 residues long. V shed 4 bases and J shed 7 bases, with 10 bases lying between them. CDR3 protein: CAISAQEGEKLFF. The CDR3 DNA reads as TGTGCCATCAGTGCCCAGGAGGGTGAAAAACTGTTTTTT.

This clonotype was seen only a few times. The gene calls are TRBV27 and TRBJ2-5; TRBD1 aligns across 7 bases. From germline, CDR1 is MNHEY and CDR2 SMNVEV (reference sequence). V trimming: 2 bases; J trimming: 2 bases; junction bases outside the gene matches: 5. The CDR3 totals 15 residues. CDR3 sequence reads: CASSLLPGQQETQYF. The CDR3 DNA follows: TGTGCCAGCAGTTTACTCCCGGGACAGCAAGAGACCCAGTACTTC.

In DNA form, the CDR3 reads TGTGCCAGCAGTTACTGGGGGGGAGGAGGGTACACTGAAGCTTTCTTT. Amino acid sequence: CASSYWGGGGYTEAFF. The chain links TRBV6-5 to TRBJ1-1; tentatively, D is TRBD1 (5 bases). V was shortened by 1 base and J by 3 bases, with 15 bases between the two germline ends. Germline loops: CDR1 MNHEY, CDR2 SVGAGI. CDR3 size: 16 residues.

This clonotype has a handful of counts. V and J are TRBV9 and TRBJ2-1, with a possible D match to TRBD2 (6 bases). This CDR3 region has 15 residues. The V end was cut by 1 base, the J end by 12 bases, with 20 bases between. The V gene's germline CDR1 is SGDLS and CDR2 YYNGEE. The CDR3 bases are TGTGCCAGCAGCGTATCGGCCGGAGGGGCAGATGGGCAGTTCTTC. Translation gives CASSVSAGGADGQFF.

This clonotype occurred a few times. The chain combines TRBV10-3 with TRBJ2-7; no reliable D call. Trimming removed 5 bases from V and 2 bases from J, with 7 bases in between. The CDR3 spans 12 residues. Germline CDR1 ENHRY, CDR2 SYGVKD. This CDR3 reads CAISIATYEQYF. As DNA, the CDR3 is TGTGCCATCAGTATTGCAACCTACGAGCAGTACTTC.

This rearrangement joins TRBV5-1 to TRBJ1-2; no definite D call. Trimming removed 0 bases at V and 11 bases at J, with 20 bases between. Germline V gene sequence: CDR1 SGHRS, CDR2 YFSETQ. The CDR3 runs to 15 residues. CDR3 in amino acids: CASSLDEGLPLWYTF. CDR3 bases: TGCGCCAGCAGCTTGGATGAAGGATTGCCTTTATGGTACACCTTC.

V usage is TRBV2 and J usage is TRBJ1-4, with 7 bases fitting TRBD1. Germline V gives CDR1 SNHLY, CDR2 FYNNEI. This CDR3 comprises 16 residues. CDR3 bases: TGTACGGGGGGAAGACAGGGACTTGCAACTAATGAAAAACTGTTTTTT. Its protein is CTGGRQGLATNEKLFF. The variable domain in full, completed from reference TRBV2 and TRBJ1-4, reads EPEVTQTPSHQVTQMGQEVILRCVPISNHLYFYWYRQILGQKVEFLVSFYNNEISEKSEIFDDQFSVERPDGSNFTLKIRSTKLEDSAMYFCTGGRQGLATNEKLFFGSGTQLSVL.

This clonotype was recorded many times. CDR3 DNA sequence: TGCGCCAGCAGCCAAGGGACAGGGGTTTACGAGCAGTACTTC. This codes for CASSQGTGVYEQYF. The chain uses TRBV4-1 and TRBJ2-7; 9 bases agree with TRBD1. The V gene end was trimmed by 1 base and the J gene end by 4 bases; junction bases not matched to a gene: 2. Germline V gene data show CDR1 as MGHRA and CDR2 as YSYEKL. The CDR3 covers 14 residues.

V usage is TRBV4-3 and J usage is TRBJ1-2; D is undetermined. Trimming shortened V by 0 bases and J by 2 bases, and 7 bases separated the two germline ends. The germline gives CDR1 LGHNA, CDR2 YSLEER. The CDR3 length is 14 residues. The CDR3 sequence: CASSQDADNYGYTF. The CDR3 DNA is TGCGCCAGCAGCCAAGATGCAGACAACTATGGCTACACCTTC.

The V and J genes are TRBV7-9 and TRBJ2-2, with 7 bases fitting TRBD1. V was clipped by 5 bases and J by 3 bases; unmatched bases: 12. Germline lookup yields CDR1 SEHNR and CDR2 FQNEAQ (reference sequence). CDR3 length: 17 residues. The CDR3 DNA reads as TGTGCCAGCAGCACCCCGACAGGGAAGTTGGACACCGGGGAGCTGTTTTTT. This codes for CASSTPTGKLDTGELFF.

This clonotype was found a few times. The chain couples TRBV11-2 to TRBJ2-5, with 11 positions matching TRBD2. CDR1 is SGHAT and CDR2 is FQNNGV in the germline V gene. Trimming cost V 2 bases and J 3 bases; bases outside gene matches: 11. The CDR3 sequence is 18 residues long. The CDR3 region has the DNA TGTGCCAGCAGCTTATTTGGTCTAGCGGGGGGAGAAAAAGAGACCCAGTACTTC. Protein product: CASSLFGLAGGEKETQYF.

The table lists this clonotype with a few counts. The gene calls are TRBV9 and TRBJ2-1, with D possibly TRBD2 on 7 matching bases. The CDR3 spans 15 residues. The germline CDR1 and CDR2 sequences are SGDLS and YYNGEE. The germline V and J ends were trimmed by 3 bases and 4 bases, with 14 bases remaining between them. DNA of the CDR3: TGTGCCAGCAGCGGGGGGGCTAGCGGATACAATGAGCAGTTCTTC. Residues: CASSGGASGYNEQFF. Filled out from reference TRBV9 and TRBJ2-1, the complete variable domain reads DSGVTQTPKHLITATGQRVTLRCSPRSGDLSVYWYQQSLDQGLQFLIQYYNGEERAKGNILERFSAQQFPDLHSELNLSSLELGDSALYFCASSGGASGYNEQFFGPGTRLTVL.

The V call is TRBV7-2, the J call TRBJ2-7; D is unresolved. Germline loops: CDR1 SGHTA, CDR2 FQGNSA. The CDR3 is 13 residues long. Trimming took 2 bases from V and 0 from J, leaving 5 bases between them. The CDR3 DNA follows: TGTGCCAGCAGCTTATCCGACTCCTACGAGCAGTACTTC. It yields the protein CASSLSDSYEQYF.

V and J are TRBV10-3 and TRBJ1-5; D ambiguous. Germline V gene sequence: CDR1 ENHRY, CDR2 SYGVKD. Trimming removed 10 bases at V and 0 bases at J, with 13 bases between. CDR3 length: 14 residues. In DNA form, the CDR3 reads TGTGCCAGCGGGGAACCTTATAGCAATCAGCCCCAGCATTTT. This sequence encodes CASGEPYSNQPQHF.

This clonotype was counted a few times. The V gene is TRBV6-1, the J gene TRBJ2-5, with 11 bases matching TRBD2. Germline V gene lookup returns CDR1 MNHNS and CDR2 SASEGT. V lost 5 bases, J lost 5 bases, and 10 bases stayed unmatched. The CDR3 covers 16 residues. CDR3 loop: CASSMTSGAAGETQYF. CDR3 bases: TGTGCCAGCAGTATGACTAGCGGGGCGGCGGGGGAGACCCAGTACTTC.

The table lists this clonotype with a few counts. This chain joins TRBV7-3 and TRBJ1-2; 7 nucleotides align to TRBD1. The CDR3 is made up of 14 amino acids. J lost 7 bases, V lost 5 bases, and 10 bases had no gene match. Germline CDR1 reads SGHTA; CDR2 reads FQGTGA. This CDR3 is CASSRQGGLFGYTF. Written as DNA, the CDR3 is TGTGCCAGCAGCCGACAGGGTGGGCTCTTTGGCTACACCTTC. Together with reference TRBV7-3 and TRBJ1-2, the CDR3 gives the full variable domain: GAGVSQTPSNKVTEKGKYVELRCDPISGHTALYWYRQSLGQGPEFLIYFQGTGAADDSGLPNDRFFAVRPEGSVSTLKIQRTERGDSAVYLCASSRQGGLFGYTFGSGTRLTVV.

This clonotype was counted only a few times. This chain links TRBV6-5 with TRBJ1-1; a weak D match, TRBD1 (5 bases). Looked up from germline, CDR1 is MNHEY and CDR2 is SVGAGI. Trimming left V 0 bases short and J 0 bases short, with 14 bases between. The CDR3 sequence is 17 residues long. CDR3 DNA: TGTGCCAGCAGTTACTCGAGAGGAGCAGGGATGAACACTGAAGCTTTCTTT. Translated, it gives CASSYSRGAGMNTEAFF.

The V call is TRBV7-2, the J call TRBJ2-5; 10 bases are a match to TRBD2. Per germline, CDR1 SGHTA and CDR2 FQGNSA. CDR3 length: 17 residues. V lost 2 bases to trimming and J lost 4 bases; unmatched junction nucleotides: 10. The CDR3 bases are TGTGCCAGCAGCTTATCAGACCTAGCGGGAGTTGGAGAGACCCAGTACTTC. As protein: CASSLSDLAGVGETQYF. The variable domain in full, with the rest retrieved from reference TRBV7-2 and TRBJ2-5, is GAGVSQSPSNKVTEKGKDVELRCDPISGHTALYWYRQSLGQGLEFLIYFQGNSAPDKSGLPSDRFSAERTGGSVSTLTIQRTQQEDSAVYLCASSLSDLAGVGETQYFGPGTRLLVL.